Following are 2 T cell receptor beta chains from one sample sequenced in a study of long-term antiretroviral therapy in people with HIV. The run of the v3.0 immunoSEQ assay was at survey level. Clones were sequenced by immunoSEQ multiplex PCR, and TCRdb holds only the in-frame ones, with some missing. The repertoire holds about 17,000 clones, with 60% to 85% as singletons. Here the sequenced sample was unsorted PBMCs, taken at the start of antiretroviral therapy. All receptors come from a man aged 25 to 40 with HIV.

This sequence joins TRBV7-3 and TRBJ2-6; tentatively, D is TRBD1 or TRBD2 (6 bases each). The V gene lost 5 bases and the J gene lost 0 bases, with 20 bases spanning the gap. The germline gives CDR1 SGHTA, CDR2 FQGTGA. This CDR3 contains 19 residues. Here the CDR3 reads CASSPQAGHHLSGANVLTF. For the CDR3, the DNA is TGTGCCAGCAGCCCCCAGGCGGGACACCACCTCTCTGGGGCCAACGTCCTGACTTTC.

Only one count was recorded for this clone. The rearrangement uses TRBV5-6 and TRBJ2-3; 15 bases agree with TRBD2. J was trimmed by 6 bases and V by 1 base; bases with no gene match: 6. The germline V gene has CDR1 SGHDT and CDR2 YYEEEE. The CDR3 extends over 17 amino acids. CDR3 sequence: CASSLIRTSGGADTQYF. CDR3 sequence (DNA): TGTGCCAGCAGCTTGATCCGGACTAGCGGGGGGGCTGATACGCAGTATTTT.